These 17 T cell receptor beta chains were sequenced from one sample in a study of T-cell reconstitution after alpha-beta-depleted transplantation in children. A library of TCRbeta sequences, prepared with unique molecular identifiers, was generated. One entry per CDR3 protein, called by TCRdb with MiXCR from the PCR reads. This repertoire shows 200,000 to 250,000 distinct CDR3 sequences, over 9.5% found once; its top ten account for 5% to 5.5%. The sequencing used PBMCs from the stem cell graft donor, collected from the stem cell graft. Source of these receptors: a human donor who donated a stem cell graft to a child with SCID.

This clonotype was recorded many times. The chain employs TRBV24-1 and TRBJ1-5; possibly TRBD1 for D (6 bases). The CDR3 extends over 16 amino acids. Trimming took 2 bases from V and 2 from J, leaving 12 bases between them. From germline, CDR1 is KGHDR and CDR2 SFDVKD. This chain's CDR3 is CATSDSRAGGNQPQHF. Written as DNA, the CDR3 is TGTGCCACCAGTGATTCGAGGGCAGGGGGCAATCAGCCCCAGCATTTT.

With regard to this clonotype: This could be a read error, since a much larger clone is one nucleotide away. The chain carries TRBV7-2 and TRBJ1-5; D is perhaps TRBD1 (6 bases). The CDR3 is made up of 15 amino acids. CDR1 and CDR2 (germline): SGHTA, FQGNSA. With 2 bases removed from V and 7 bases from J, the gap between germline ends came to 15 bases. CDR3 DNA: TGTGCCAGCAGCTTATCGGTCGGCGGGGGCCAGCCCCAGCATTTT. This sequence encodes CASSLSVGGGQPQHF.

This clonotype was picked up many times. This chain joins TRBV18 and TRBJ2-5; the match to TRBD2 covers 8 bases. Trimming at V came to 2 bases and at J to 1 base, leaving 6 bases not matched to a gene. CDR1 is KGHSH, CDR2 LQKENI, per germline. The length of the CDR3 is 16 residues. The CDR3 spells CASSPRLAGLQETQYF. CDR3 DNA: TGTGCCAGCTCACCAAGGCTAGCGGGCCTCCAAGAGACCCAGTACTTC.

The sample holds many counts of this clonotype. The V gene is TRBV6-5, the J gene TRBJ2-7; no definite D call. Trimming pared 0 bases from V and 4 bases from J, leaving 10 bases between. This CDR3 is built from 14 residues. CDR1 and CDR2 from the germline V gene are MNHEY and SVGAGI. The CDR3 DNA reads TGTGCCAGCAGTTACTCGGAAGTTTTTTACGAGCAGTACTTC. It yields the protein CASSYSEVFYEQYF.

The sample holds a few counts of this clonotype. The J gene is TRBJ1-1, the V gene TRBV6-1; TRBD1 aligns across 8 bases. The CDR3 extends over 17 amino acids. V gave up 3 bases and J gave up 0 bases; unmatched junction bases: 9. Germline CDR1 MNHNS, CDR2 SASEGT. CDR3 coding DNA: TGTGCCAGCAGTGACCTGATCGACAGGGGCGTGAACACTGAAGCTTTCTTT. This codes for CASSDLIDRGVNTEAFF.

This clonotype was counted many times. The chain links TRBV6-6 to TRBJ1-1; D is unclear. CDR1 and CDR2 (germline): MNHNY, SVGAGI (reference sequence). V lost 5 bases, J lost 4 bases, and 8 bases lay in between. This CDR3 is 12 amino acids long. CDR3 protein: CASSPTFTEAFF. The CDR3 region has the DNA TGTGCCAGCAGTCCTACCTTCACTGAAGCTTTCTTT.

This clonotype showed up many times. This sequence joins TRBV4-2 and TRBJ2-3; 12 bases fit TRBD2. This CDR3 is built from 16 residues. CDR1 is LGHNA and CDR2 is YNFKEQ in the germline V gene. V lost 3 bases to trimming and J lost 5 bases; unmatched junction nucleotides: 6. CDR3 region: CASSQASGGAVDTQYF. The CDR3 DNA follows: TGTGCCAGCAGCCAGGCTAGCGGGGGGGCCGTAGATACGCAGTATTTT.

This clonotype was seen repeatedly, ten times or more. This chain uses TRBV9 with TRBJ2-1; 9 bases line up with TRBD1. In germline, CDR1 is SGDLS, CDR2 YYNGEE. CDR3 length: 15 residues. V was pared by 0 bases and J by 6 bases, with 4 bases of the junction left unmatched. This CDR3 reads CASSVEQGALNEQFF. In DNA, the CDR3 is TGTGCCAGCAGCGTAGAACAGGGGGCCCTCAATGAGCAGTTCTTC.

This chain connects TRBV4-3 to TRBJ2-7; D ambiguous. With 1 base removed from V and 2 bases from J, the gap between germline ends came to 9 bases. The CDR3 is made up of 14 amino acids. The V gene's germline CDR1 is LGHNA and CDR2 YSLEER. CDR3 bases: TGCGCCAGCAGCCAAGGTTCGGCTACCTACGAGCAGTACTTC. Translated, it gives CASSQGSATYEQYF.

This clonotype was seen many times. The V call is TRBV5-6, the J call TRBJ2-3; TRBD2 aligns across 11 bases. The CDR3 extends over 15 amino acids. V shed 5 bases, J shed 2 bases, and the junction held 4 bases outside the gene matches. Germline-derived CDR1 and CDR2 are SGHDT and YYEEEE. CDR3: CASSRLAGITDTQYF. The CDR3 DNA sequence: TGTGCCAGCAGTCGACTAGCGGGGATCACAGATACGCAGTATTTT.

This clonotype was seen repeatedly, ten times or more. This sequence joins TRBV5-1 and TRBJ1-1; D is ambiguous. Germline CDR1 SGHRS, CDR2 YFSETQ. The CDR3 loop spans 14 amino acids. Trimming removed 1 base from V and 1 base from J, with 8 bases in between. CDR3: CASSLYQANTEAFF. CDR3 bases: TGCGCCAGCAGCTTGTACCAGGCGAACACTGAAGCTTTCTTT. Combining the CDR3 with reference TRBV5-1 and TRBJ1-1 gives the whole variable domain KAGVTQTPRYLIKTRGQQVTLSCSPISGHRSVSWYQQTPGQGLQFLFEYFSETQRNKGNFPGRFSGRQFSNSRSEMNVSTLELGDSALYLCASSLYQANTEAFFGQGTRLTVV.

Many counts were recorded for this clonotype. This chain links TRBV5-1 with TRBJ2-1; TRBD1 is a possible D gene (5 bases). Germline CDR1 and CDR2: SGHRS and YFSETQ. V lost 0 bases and J 7 bases, leaving 8 bases between the germline ends. The CDR3 is made up of 13 amino acids. CDR3 sequence reads: CASSLGRGNEQFF. In DNA, the CDR3 is TGCGCCAGCAGCTTGGGTAGGGGAAATGAGCAGTTCTTC.

The chain has TRBV30 and TRBJ1-5; perhaps TRBD1 as D (6 bases). The CDR3 has 13 amino acids. Trimming shortened V by 2 bases and J by 7 bases, and 12 bases separated the two germline ends. CDR1 is GTSNPN and CDR2 is SVGIG in the germline V gene (reference sequence). The chain's CDR3 is CAWSPQGQQPQHF. CDR3 DNA sequence: TGTGCCTGGAGTCCCCAGGGGCAACAGCCCCAGCATTTT.

The chain recombines TRBV4-3 with TRBJ2-7; TRBD1 matches at 7 bases. The CDR3 is 15 residues long. Germline trimming cut 2 bases from V and 5 bases from J; bases unmatched to any gene: 9. Germline CDR1 is LGHNA and CDR2 is YSLEER. As DNA, the CDR3 is TGCGCCAGCAGCCAAACCCGGGCAGGGGGTCACGAGCAGTACTTC. Residues: CASSQTRAGGHEQYF.

The table lists this clonotype with many counts. The chain carries TRBV27 and TRBJ2-3; 8 bases are shared with TRBD1. V was pared by 3 bases and J by 4 bases, with 15 bases of the junction left unmatched. This CDR3 is 18 amino acids long. The germline CDR1 and CDR2 sequences are MNHEY and SMNVEV (reference sequence). The CDR3: CASSFHLASRTGPDTQYF. In DNA form, the CDR3 reads TGTGCCAGCAGTTTCCATTTGGCCTCCCGGACAGGGCCAGATACGCAGTATTTT.

This clonotype was observed once. The junction departs from germline at one end; a sequencing error may be responsible. The chain links TRBV28 to TRBJ1-2; D not resolved. There are 12 residues in the CDR3. Germline CDR1 is MDHEN and CDR2 is SYDVKM. The CDR3 DNA is TGTGCCAGCAGGACGGGCTCGGTTGGCGACGCCTTC. As protein: CASRTGSVGDAF.

At least ten counts were recorded for this clonotype. The chain is built from TRBV18 and TRBJ2-7, with no clear D. Germline CDR1 and CDR2: KGHSH and LQKENI. Deletions cut 6 bases from V and 2 bases from J, with 14 bases between. The CDR3 is 14 amino acids. The CDR3 bases are TGTGCCAGCTCCCGGATGGGTTTCGCCTACGAGCAGTACTTC. The encoded protein is CASSRMGFAYEQYF. Using reference TRBV18 and TRBJ2-7 for the parts outside the CDR3, the full variable domain is NAGVMQNPRHLVRRRGQEARLRCSPMKGHSHVYWYRQLPEEGLKFMVYLQKENIIDESGMPKERFSAEFPKEGPSILRIQQVVRGDSAAYFCASSRMGFAYEQYFGPGTRLTVT.